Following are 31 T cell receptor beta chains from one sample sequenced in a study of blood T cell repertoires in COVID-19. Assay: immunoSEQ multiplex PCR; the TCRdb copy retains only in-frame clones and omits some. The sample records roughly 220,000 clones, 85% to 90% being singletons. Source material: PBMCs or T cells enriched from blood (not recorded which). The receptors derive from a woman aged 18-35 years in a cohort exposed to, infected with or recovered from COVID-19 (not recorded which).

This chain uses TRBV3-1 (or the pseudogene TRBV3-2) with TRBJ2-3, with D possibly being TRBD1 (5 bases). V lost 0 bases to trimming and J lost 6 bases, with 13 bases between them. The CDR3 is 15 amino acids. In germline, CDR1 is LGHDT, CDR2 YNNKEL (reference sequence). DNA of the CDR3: TGTGCCAGCAGCCAAGAGGGGCTCGGGTTGGATACGCAGTATTTT. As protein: CASSQEGLGLDTQYF.

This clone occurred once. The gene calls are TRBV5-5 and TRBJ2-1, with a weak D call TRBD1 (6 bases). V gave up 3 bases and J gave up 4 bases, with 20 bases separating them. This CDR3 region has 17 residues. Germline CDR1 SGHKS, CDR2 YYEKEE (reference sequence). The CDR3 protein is CASSSHSTGRIYNEQFF. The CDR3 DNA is TGTGCCAGCAGCTCGCACTCCACAGGGCGGATTTACAATGAGCAGTTCTTC.

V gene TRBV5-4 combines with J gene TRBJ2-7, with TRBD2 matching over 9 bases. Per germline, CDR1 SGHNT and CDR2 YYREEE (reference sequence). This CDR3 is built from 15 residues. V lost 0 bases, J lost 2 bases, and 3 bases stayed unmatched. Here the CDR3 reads CASSLGAGGPYEQYF. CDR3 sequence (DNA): TGTGCCAGCAGCTTGGGTGCGGGAGGGCCCTACGAGCAGTACTTC.

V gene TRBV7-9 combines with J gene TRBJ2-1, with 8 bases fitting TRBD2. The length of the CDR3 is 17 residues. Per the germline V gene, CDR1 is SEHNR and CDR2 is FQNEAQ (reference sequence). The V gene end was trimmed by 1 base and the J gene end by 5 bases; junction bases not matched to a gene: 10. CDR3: CASSLVPSGSAHNEQFF. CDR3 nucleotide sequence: TGTGCCAGCAGCTTAGTCCCCAGCGGGAGTGCCCACAATGAGCAGTTCTTC.

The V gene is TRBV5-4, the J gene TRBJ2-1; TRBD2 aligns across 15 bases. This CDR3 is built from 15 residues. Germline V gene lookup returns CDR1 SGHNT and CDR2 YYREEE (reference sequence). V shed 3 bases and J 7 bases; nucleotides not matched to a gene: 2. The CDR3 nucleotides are TGTGCCAGCAGCTCCGGGACTAGCGGGGGGAATGAGCAGTTCTTC. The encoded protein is CASSSGTSGGNEQFF.

The CDR3 DNA is TGTGCCACCAGTGATTTCCGAGGACAGGGAACCCTCTCCTACGAGCAGTACTTC. Encoded protein: CATSDFRGQGTLSYEQYF. The chain carries TRBV24-1 and TRBJ2-7; 8 bases are shared with TRBD1. The germline V gene encodes CDR1 KGHDR and CDR2 SFDVKD. J was trimmed by 0 bases and V by 1 base; bases with no gene match: 10. The CDR3 has 18 amino acids.

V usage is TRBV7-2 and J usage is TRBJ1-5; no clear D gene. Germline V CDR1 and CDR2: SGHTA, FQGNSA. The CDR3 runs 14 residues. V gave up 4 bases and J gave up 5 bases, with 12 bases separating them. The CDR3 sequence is CASSSQVGDQPQHF. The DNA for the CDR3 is TGTGCCAGCAGCTCCCAGGTAGGCGATCAGCCCCAGCATTTT.

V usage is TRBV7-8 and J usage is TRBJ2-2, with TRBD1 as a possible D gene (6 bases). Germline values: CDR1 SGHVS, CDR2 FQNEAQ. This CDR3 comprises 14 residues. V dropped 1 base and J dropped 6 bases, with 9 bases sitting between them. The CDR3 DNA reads TGTGCCAGCAGCTTAGGGACAGTCCCCGGGGAGCTGTTTTTT. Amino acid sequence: CASSLGTVPGELFF.

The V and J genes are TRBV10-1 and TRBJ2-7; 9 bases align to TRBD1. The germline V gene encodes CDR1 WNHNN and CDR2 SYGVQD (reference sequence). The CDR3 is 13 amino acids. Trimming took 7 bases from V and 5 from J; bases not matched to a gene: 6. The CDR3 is CASTPGTGHEQYF. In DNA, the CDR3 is TGCGCCAGCACCCCCGGGACAGGGCACGAGCAGTACTTC.

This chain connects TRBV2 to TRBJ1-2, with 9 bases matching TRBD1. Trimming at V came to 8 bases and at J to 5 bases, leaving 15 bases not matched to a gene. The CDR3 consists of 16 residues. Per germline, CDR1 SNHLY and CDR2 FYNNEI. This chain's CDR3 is CASLIAPGQGLYGYTF. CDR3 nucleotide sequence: TGTGCCAGCCTAATTGCACCGGGACAGGGCCTTTATGGCTACACCTTC.

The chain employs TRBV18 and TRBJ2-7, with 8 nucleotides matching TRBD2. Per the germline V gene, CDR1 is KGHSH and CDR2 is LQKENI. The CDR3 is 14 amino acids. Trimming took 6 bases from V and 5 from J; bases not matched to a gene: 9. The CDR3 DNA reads TGTGCCAGCTCCGAAGCGGGAGAGGACAACGAGCAGTACTTC. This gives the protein CASSEAGEDNEQYF.

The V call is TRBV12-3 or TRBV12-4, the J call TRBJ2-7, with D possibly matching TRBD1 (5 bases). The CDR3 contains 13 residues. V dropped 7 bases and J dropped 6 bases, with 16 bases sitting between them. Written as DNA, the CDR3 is TGTGCCAGCACCCGACCCAGGGAATCCGAGCAGTACTTC. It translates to CASTRPRESEQYF.

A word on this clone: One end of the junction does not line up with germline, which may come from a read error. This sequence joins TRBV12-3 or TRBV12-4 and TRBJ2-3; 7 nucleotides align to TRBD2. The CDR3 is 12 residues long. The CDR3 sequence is CASSLGEGSPNF. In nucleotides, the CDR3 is TGTGCCAGCAGTTTGGGGGAGGGCTCCCCGAATTTT.

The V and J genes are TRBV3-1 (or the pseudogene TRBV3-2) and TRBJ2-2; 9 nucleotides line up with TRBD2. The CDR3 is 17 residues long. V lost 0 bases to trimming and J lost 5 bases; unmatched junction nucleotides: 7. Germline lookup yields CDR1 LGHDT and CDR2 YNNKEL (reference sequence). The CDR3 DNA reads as TGTGCCAGCAGCCAAGATATACGGCGGGAGGGGACCGGGGAGCTGTTTTTT. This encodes CASSQDIRREGTGELFF.

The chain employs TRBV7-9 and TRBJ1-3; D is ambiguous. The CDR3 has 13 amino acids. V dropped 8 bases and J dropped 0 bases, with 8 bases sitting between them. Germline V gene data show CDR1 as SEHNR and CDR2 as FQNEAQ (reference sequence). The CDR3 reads CASYQNSGNTIYF. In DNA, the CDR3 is TGTGCCAGCTATCAGAACTCTGGAAACACCATATATTTT.

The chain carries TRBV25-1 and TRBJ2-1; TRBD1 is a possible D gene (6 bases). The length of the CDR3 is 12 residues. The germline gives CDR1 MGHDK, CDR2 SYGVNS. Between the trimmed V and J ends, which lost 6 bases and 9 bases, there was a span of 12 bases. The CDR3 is CASREQGLEQFF. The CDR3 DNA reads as TGTGCCAGCAGGGAACAGGGTCTTGAGCAGTTCTTC.

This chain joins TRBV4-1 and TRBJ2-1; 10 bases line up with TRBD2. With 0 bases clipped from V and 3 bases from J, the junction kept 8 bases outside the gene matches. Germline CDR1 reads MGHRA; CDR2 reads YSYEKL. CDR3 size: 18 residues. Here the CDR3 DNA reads TGCGCCAGCAGCCAAGATAGGCTAGCGGGGGAGGGCTACAATGAGCAGTTCTTC. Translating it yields CASSQDRLAGEGYNEQFF.

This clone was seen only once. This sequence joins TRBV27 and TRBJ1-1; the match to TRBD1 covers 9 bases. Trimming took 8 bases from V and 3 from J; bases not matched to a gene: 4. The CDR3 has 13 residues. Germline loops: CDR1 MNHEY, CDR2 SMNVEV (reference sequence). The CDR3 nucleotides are TGTGCCAGCGGGGACAGGGTTCACACTGAAGCTTTCTTT. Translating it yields CASGDRVHTEAFF.

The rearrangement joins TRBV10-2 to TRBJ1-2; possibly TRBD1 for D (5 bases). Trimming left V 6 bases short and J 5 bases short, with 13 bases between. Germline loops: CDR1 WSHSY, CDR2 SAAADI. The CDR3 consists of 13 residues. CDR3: CASSGDRRYGYTF. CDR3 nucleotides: TGCGCCAGCAGCGGCGACAGAAGATATGGCTACACCTTC.

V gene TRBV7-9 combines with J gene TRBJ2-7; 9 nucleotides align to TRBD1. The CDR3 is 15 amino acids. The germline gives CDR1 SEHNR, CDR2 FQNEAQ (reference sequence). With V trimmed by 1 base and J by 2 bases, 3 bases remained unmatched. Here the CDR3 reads CASSLDGTGPYEQYF. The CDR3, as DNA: TGTGCCAGCAGCTTAGACGGGACAGGGCCCTACGAGCAGTACTTC.

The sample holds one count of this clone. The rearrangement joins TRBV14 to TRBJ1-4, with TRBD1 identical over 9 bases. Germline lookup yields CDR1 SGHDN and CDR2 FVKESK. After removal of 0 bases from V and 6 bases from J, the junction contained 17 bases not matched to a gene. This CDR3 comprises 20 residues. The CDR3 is CASSQDTDFTPGQGYEKLFF. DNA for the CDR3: TGTGCCAGCAGCCAAGATACAGACTTCACGCCGGGACAGGGCTATGAAAAACTGTTTTTT.

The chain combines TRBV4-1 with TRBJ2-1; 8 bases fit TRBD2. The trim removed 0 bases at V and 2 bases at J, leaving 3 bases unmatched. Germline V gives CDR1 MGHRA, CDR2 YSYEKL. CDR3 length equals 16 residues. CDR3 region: CASSQDSGAAYNEQFF. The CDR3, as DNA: TGCGCCAGCAGCCAAGATAGCGGGGCGGCCTACAATGAGCAGTTCTTC.

As DNA, the CDR3 is TGTGCCAGCAGGGACAGGGTTGGCAATCAGCCCCAGCATTTT. It is translated as CASRDRVGNQPQHF. The rearrangement links TRBV2 to TRBJ1-5, with 8 bases lining up with TRBD1. V dropped 6 bases and J dropped 2; count of bases not matched to a gene: 3. Germline lookup yields CDR1 SNHLY and CDR2 FYNNEI. The CDR3 is 14 residues long.

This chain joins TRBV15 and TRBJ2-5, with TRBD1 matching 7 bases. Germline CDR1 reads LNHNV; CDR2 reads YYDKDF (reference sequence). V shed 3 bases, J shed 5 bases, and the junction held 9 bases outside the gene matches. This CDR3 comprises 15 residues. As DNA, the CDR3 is TGTGCCACCAGCAGCGACAGGGCCAGGGGGGAGACCCAGTACTTC. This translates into CATSSDRARGETQYF.

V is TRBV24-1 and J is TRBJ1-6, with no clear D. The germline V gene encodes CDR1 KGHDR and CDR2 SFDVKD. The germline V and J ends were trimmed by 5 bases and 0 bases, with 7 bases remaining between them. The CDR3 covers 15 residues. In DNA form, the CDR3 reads TGTGCCACCAGTGCCGGGAGCTCCTATAATTCACCCCTCCACTTT. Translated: CATSAGSSYNSPLHF.

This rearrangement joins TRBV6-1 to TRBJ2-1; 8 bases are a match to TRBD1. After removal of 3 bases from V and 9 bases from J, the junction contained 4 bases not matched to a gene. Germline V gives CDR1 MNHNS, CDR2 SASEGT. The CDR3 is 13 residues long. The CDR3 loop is CASSETGVGEQFF. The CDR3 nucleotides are TGTGCCAGCAGTGAGACAGGGGTTGGTGAGCAGTTCTTC.

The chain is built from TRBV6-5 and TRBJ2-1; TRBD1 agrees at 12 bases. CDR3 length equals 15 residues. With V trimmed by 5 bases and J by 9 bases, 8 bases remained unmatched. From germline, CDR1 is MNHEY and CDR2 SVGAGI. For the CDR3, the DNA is TGTGCCAGCAGTCCCGGGACAGGGGGCCGGGGTGAGCAGTTCTTC. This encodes CASSPGTGGRGEQFF.

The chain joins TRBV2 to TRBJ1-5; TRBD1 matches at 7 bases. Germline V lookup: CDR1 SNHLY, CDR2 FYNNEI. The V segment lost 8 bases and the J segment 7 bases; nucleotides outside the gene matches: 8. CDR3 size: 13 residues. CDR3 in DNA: TGTGCCAGCGCCACTACAGGGGAGCAGCCCCAGCATTTT. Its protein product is CASATTGEQPQHF.

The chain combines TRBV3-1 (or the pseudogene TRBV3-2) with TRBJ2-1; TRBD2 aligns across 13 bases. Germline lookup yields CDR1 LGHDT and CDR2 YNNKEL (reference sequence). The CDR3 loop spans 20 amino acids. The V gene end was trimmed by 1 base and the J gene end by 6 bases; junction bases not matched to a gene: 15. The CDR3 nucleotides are TGTGCCAGCAGCCAAGTGTCCGGACTAGCGGGAGAGGAGGGGGGCAATGAGCAGTTCTTC. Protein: CASSQVSGLAGEEGGNEQFF.

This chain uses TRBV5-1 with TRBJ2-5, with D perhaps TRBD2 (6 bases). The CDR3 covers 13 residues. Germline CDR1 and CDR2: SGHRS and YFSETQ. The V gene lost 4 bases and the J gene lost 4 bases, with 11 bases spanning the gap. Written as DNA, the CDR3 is TGCGCCAGCAGCGGGAGGAGTGGAGAGACCCAGTACTTC. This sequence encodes CASSGRSGETQYF. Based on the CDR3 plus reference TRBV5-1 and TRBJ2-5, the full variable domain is KAGVTQTPRYLIKTRGQQVTLSCSPISGHRSVSWYQQTPGQGLQFLFEYFSETQRNKGNFPGRFSGRQFSNSRSEMNVSTLELGDSALYLCASSGRSGETQYFGPGTRLLVL.

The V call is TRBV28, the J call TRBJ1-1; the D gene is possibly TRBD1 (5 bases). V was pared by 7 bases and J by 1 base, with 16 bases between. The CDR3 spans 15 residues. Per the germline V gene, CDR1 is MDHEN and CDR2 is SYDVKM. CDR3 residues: CASNPPRGPNTEAFF. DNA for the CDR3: TGTGCCAGCAATCCGCCAAGGGGCCCGAACACTGAAGCTTTCTTT. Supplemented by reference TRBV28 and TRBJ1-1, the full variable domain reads DVKVTQSSRYLVKRTGEKVFLECVQDMDHENMFWYRQDPGLGLRLIYFSYDVKMKEKGDIPEGYSVSREKKERFSLILESASTNQTSMYLCASNPPRGPNTEAFFGQGTRLTVV.